The entry below gives a single T cell receptor beta chain sequence along with its context. At one end, the junction sequence differs from germline, possibly due to a read error. Amplification of TCR beta CDR3 regions was performed using RNA transcripts as template. First-round RT-PCR with HTBI primers amplified the TCR CDR3 region. TCRdb fed the multiplex PCR reads into MiXCR, producing one record per CDR3 protein. The repertoire consists of roughly 180,000 distinct CDR3 sequences, with roughly 10% occurring once and the leading ten covering roughly a fifth. This CDR3 spans 14 amino acids. Germline CDR1 and CDR2: SGHNT and YYREEE (reference sequence). This entry comes from a study of T cells in Graves' hyperthyroidism and ophthalmopathy.

The chain uses TRBV5-4 and TRBJ2-2; D may be TRBD1 or TRBD2 (6 bases each). Sequencing was carried out using blood. The clonotype was recovered from a woman younger than 30 with Graves' hyperthyroidism that later progressed to Graves' ophthalmopathy. The CDR3 reads CASSLETGLGGLFF. For the CDR3, the DNA is TGTGCCAGCAGCTTAGAGACAGGCCTCGGGGGGCTGTTTTTT.